This TCR beta chain was identified in a study of Tregs in tolerant kidney transplant recipients. A word on this clone: Its antigen is not identified.

CD4+CD25+CD127- Tregs, CD4+CD25- non-Tregs, CD4 and CD8 cells were sorted. Study-level findings and limits: The small number of patients limits these findings pending further validation. No direct test of biological reproducibility was done here. Tregs expanded with activated donor B cells seemed most donor-specific.

CDR1 MNHEY and CDR2 SVGAGI come from the germline V gene. CDR3 length equals 13 residues. V shed 0 bases and J shed 7 bases, with 7 bases lying between them. Assay: immunoSEQ multiplex PCR; the TCRdb copy retains only in-frame clones and omits some. This repertoire shows some 90,000 clones, over 85% found once; its top ten account for 4.7%. The sequencing sample was made of CD8+ T cells from blood. The chain joins TRBV6-5 to TRBJ2-1; no clear D gene. The TCR sequence derives from a human donor in good health. The CDR3 protein is CASSYSTGNEQFF. In DNA form, the CDR3 reads TGTGCCAGCAGTTACTCGACTGGTAATGAGCAGTTCTTC.